This T cell receptor beta chain was identified in a study of T cells in Graves' hyperthyroidism and ophthalmopathy. Overall study context: Specimen type is peripheral blood, collected at initial diagnosis prior to any treatment.

The J segment lost 4 bases and the V segment lost 5 bases, leaving 11 bases of the junction unmatched. The germline CDR1 and CDR2 sequences are SGHNT and YENEEA. CDR3 length equals 16 residues. Stable disease denoted Graves' hyperthyroidism without ophthalmopathy progression within 18 months. Amplification yielded TCR beta CDR3 regions, with RNA transcripts as the source. A first-round RT-PCR of the TCR CDR3 used the HTBI primer set. A single record per CDR3 protein comes from TCRdb applying MiXCR to the multiplex PCR reads. This table has some 500,000 distinct CDR3 sequences, 13% to 15% appearing once. Study-level findings and limits: Separation of ophthalmopathy from stable hyperthyroidism was achieved by a 13 V-J model. Blood held most thyroid clonotypes expanded above 0.001 frequency.

This clonotype was recorded many times. Its target is not known. The source is a woman younger than 30 with Graves' hyperthyroidism. The V and J genes are TRBV11-3 and TRBJ1-1, with 9 bases that match TRBD1. Sequences were obtained from blood. CDR3 in amino acids: CASSSSRGQGSTEAFF. In nucleotides, the CDR3 is TGTGCCAGCAGCAGCTCTCGTGGACAGGGGAGCACTGAAGCTTTCTTT.